The next 31 T cell receptor beta chains were all read from a single sample in a study of long-term antiretroviral therapy in people with HIV. Version v3.0 of the immunoSEQ assay ran at survey level. The protocol was immunoSEQ multiplex PCR, while the TCRdb copy is restricted to in-frame clones and leaves out a portion. Of tens of thousands of clones in the sample, roughly 82% were seen once. The sequencing used unsorted PBMCs, collected 0.1 years before starting antiretroviral therapy. These receptors were taken from a man aged 18 to 30 with HIV.

V gene TRBV5-4 combines with J gene TRBJ2-3; 11 bases agree with TRBD1. Germline V CDR1 and CDR2: SGHNT, YYREEE (reference sequence). The CDR3 sequence is 14 residues long. J gave up 6 bases and V 6 bases, and 6 bases lay outside the gene matches. CDR3 nucleotide sequence: TGTGCCAGCAACCGGGACAGGGGGACCGATACGCAGTATTTT. Amino acid sequence: CASNRDRGTDTQYF.

V gene TRBV18 combines with J gene TRBJ2-5, with 11 positions matching TRBD2. The CDR3 length is 14 residues. V was clipped by 6 bases and J by 3 bases; unmatched bases: 3. Germline values: CDR1 KGHSH, CDR2 LQKENI. The CDR3 DNA is TGTGCCAGCTCGCCGACTAGCGGGGAAGAGACCCAGTACTTC. Translation gives CASSPTSGEETQYF.

V is TRBV5-4 and J is TRBJ2-7; D is undetermined. Germline V lookup: CDR1 SGHNT, CDR2 YYREEE (reference sequence). V was pared by 4 bases and J by 1 base, with 15 bases between. The length of the CDR3 is 15 residues. CDR3 in DNA: TGTGCCAGCAGCCTCCAGCAAGCCGTATCCTACGAGCAGTACTTC. This gives the protein CASSLQQAVSYEQYF. Based on the CDR3 plus reference TRBV5-4 and TRBJ2-7, the full variable domain is ETGVTQSPTHLIKTRGQQVTLRCSSQSGHNTVSWYQQALGQGPQFIFQYYREEENGRGNFPPRFSGLQFPNYSSELNVNALELDDSALYLCASSLQQAVSYEQYFGPGTRLTVT.

The chain carries TRBV5-1 and TRBJ1-1; D unclear. The CDR3 totals 13 residues. Germline CDR1 and CDR2: SGHRS and YFSETQ. V was trimmed by 2 bases and J by 1 base, leaving 6 bases between them. DNA for the CDR3: TGCGCCAGCAGCTTTAACACGAACACTGAAGCTTTCTTT. Translating gives CASSFNTNTEAFF.

The V gene is TRBV7-2, the J gene TRBJ1-5; D is undetermined. The CDR3 is made up of 14 amino acids. V gave up 2 bases and J gave up 7 bases, with 12 bases separating them. Germline CDR1 and CDR2: SGHTA and FQGNSA. In DNA, the CDR3 is TGTGCCAGCAGCTTAAATGTTGGGTTCCAGCCCCAGCATTTT. Protein product: CASSLNVGFQPQHF.

This chain connects TRBV5-1 to TRBJ2-1; 9 bases fit TRBD1. CDR1 and CDR2 from the germline V gene are SGHRS and YFSETQ. The CDR3 is made up of 19 amino acids. Unmatched junction bases numbered 10, after V lost 0 bases and J lost 0 bases. CDR3: CASSLDYTGGMSSYNEQFF. Here the CDR3 DNA reads TGCGCCAGCAGCTTGGATTATACAGGGGGCATGAGCTCCTACAATGAGCAGTTCTTC.

The chain links TRBV4-1 to TRBJ1-2, with D unclear. Germline V lookup: CDR1 MGHRA, CDR2 YSYEKL. The CDR3 totals 16 residues. V lost 0 bases and J lost 4, with 15 bases in between. CDR3 in amino acids: CASSQEPRPGGYGYTF. The DNA for the CDR3 is TGCGCCAGCAGCCAAGAACCCCGACCGGGAGGCTATGGCTACACCTTC.

The CDR3 DNA is TGTGCCAGCAGAAGTACAGGCTACGAGCAGTACTTC. Its translation: CASRSTGYEQYF. This rearrangement joins TRBV7-9 to TRBJ2-7; weak D call: TRBD1 (5 bases). V was shortened by 6 bases and J by 3 bases, with 9 bases between the two germline ends. The V gene's germline CDR1 is SEHNR and CDR2 FQNEAQ (reference sequence). This CDR3 has 12 amino acids.

V is TRBV6-5 and J is TRBJ1-2; 9 bases are shared with TRBD1. Germline lookup yields CDR1 MNHEY and CDR2 SVGAGI. This CDR3 spans 15 amino acids. The V and J ends lost 6 bases and 2 bases, in that order; junction bases with no gene match: 7. DNA for the CDR3: TGTGCCAGCAGCCTCGTAGGGACAGGGAACTATGGCTACACCTTC. This codes for CASSLVGTGNYGYTF.

For the CDR3, the DNA is TGTGCCAGCAGTAAACAGGACCCACATAATTCACCCCTCCACTTT. It is translated as CASSKQDPHNSPLHF. This chain connects TRBV6-5 to TRBJ1-6; tentatively, D is TRBD1 (5 bases). The CDR3 consists of 15 residues. Trimming shortened V by 5 bases and J by 5 bases, and 13 bases separated the two germline ends. Germline CDR1 MNHEY, CDR2 SVGAGI.

The rearrangement joins TRBV9 to TRBJ1-2; D remains ambiguous. This CDR3 is built from 12 residues. Germline CDR1 and CDR2: SGDLS and YYNGEE. Trimming removed 4 bases from V and 8 bases from J, with 12 bases in between. The chain's CDR3 is CASSPFLGGYTF. DNA for the CDR3: TGTGCCAGCAGCCCCTTCTTAGGGGGCTACACCTTC.

The chain recombines TRBV28 with TRBJ2-3; the D gene could be TRBD1 or TRBD2 (5 bases each). Germline V lookup: CDR1 MDHEN, CDR2 SYDVKM. V lost 5 bases and J 0 bases, leaving 12 bases between the germline ends. CDR3 size: 15 residues. CDR3 residues: CASSVLGTSTDTQYF. The CDR3 DNA sequence: TGTGCCAGCAGTGTACTTGGGACCAGCACAGATACGCAGTATTTT. Variable domain in full (rest from reference TRBV28 and TRBJ2-3): DVKVTQSSRYLVKRTGEKVFLECVQDMDHENMFWYRQDPGLGLRLIYFSYDVKMKEKGDIPEGYSVSREKKERFSLILESASTNQTSMYLCASSVLGTSTDTQYFGPGTRLTVL.

CDR3 amino acids: CASSAILMERNTIYF. CDR3 coding DNA: TGTGCCAGCAGTGCGATTTTGATGGAGAGAAACACCATATATTTT. This chain connects TRBV2 to TRBJ1-3; D uncertain. The germline V and J ends were trimmed by 4 bases and 5 bases, with 15 bases remaining between them. This CDR3 has 15 amino acids. Looked up from germline, CDR1 is SNHLY and CDR2 is FYNNEI. The variable domain in full, with the rest retrieved from reference TRBV2 and TRBJ1-3, is EPEVTQTPSHQVTQMGQEVILRCVPISNHLYFYWYRQILGQKVEFLVSFYNNEISEKSEIFDDQFSVERPDGSNFTLKIRSTKLEDSAMYFCASSAILMERNTIYFGEGSWLTVV.

CDR3: CASRTTGFYGYTF. CDR3 in DNA: TGTGCCAGCAGAACGACGGGCTTCTATGGCTACACCTTC. The V gene is TRBV6-1, the J gene TRBJ1-2; D remains unclear. The germline CDR1 and CDR2 sequences are MNHNS and SASEGT. V shed 6 bases and J shed 4 bases, with 12 bases lying between them. The CDR3 length is 13 residues.

This clone has just one count. The CDR3 spells CASRLGREAEQYF. The CDR3 DNA is TGTGCCAGCAGGCTGGGCAGGGAGGCCGAGCAGTACTTC. The rearrangement uses TRBV27 and TRBJ2-7, with TRBD2 as a possible D gene (6 bases). CDR1 is MNHEY and CDR2 is SMNVEV in the germline V gene (reference sequence). This CDR3 is 13 amino acids long. V was shortened by 6 bases and J by 6 bases, with 15 bases between the two germline ends.

In nucleotides, the CDR3 is TGTGCCAGCAGCGAGAGCGGGGGGGCAGATACGCAGTATTTT. The encoded protein is CASSESGGADTQYF. The genes are TRBV9 and TRBJ2-3; TRBD2 matches 10 bases. The CDR3 contains 14 residues. V shed 3 bases, J shed 4 bases, and the junction held 2 bases outside the gene matches. The germline V gene has CDR1 SGDLS and CDR2 YYNGEE. Based on the CDR3 plus reference TRBV9 and TRBJ2-3, the full variable domain is DSGVTQTPKHLITATGQRVTLRCSPRSGDLSVYWYQQSLDQGLQFLIQYYNGEERAKGNILERFSAQQFPDLHSELNLSSLELGDSALYFCASSESGGADTQYFGPGTRLTVL.

This sequence joins TRBV7-6 and TRBJ2-3; 10 nucleotides line up with TRBD1. This CDR3 contains 16 residues. Per germline, CDR1 SGHVS and CDR2 FNYEAQ. V was clipped by 5 bases and J by 2 bases; unmatched bases: 7. The CDR3 DNA follows: TGTGCCAGCAGCCTCGGACAGGGGGACACCACAGATACGCAGTATTTT. This translates into CASSLGQGDTTDTQYF.

The V call is TRBV9, the J call TRBJ2-6; 8 positions agree with TRBD2. The germline V gene has CDR1 SGDLS and CDR2 YYNGEE. The CDR3 consists of 19 residues. V dropped 2 bases and J dropped 4; count of bases not matched to a gene: 14. CDR3 sequence (DNA): TGTGCCAGCAGCGTCCGACCGGGGGGGCATTTAGCCGGGGCCAACGTCCTGACTTTC. It specifies CASSVRPGGHLAGANVLTF.

The rearrangement links TRBV27 to TRBJ2-5, with 9 bases matching TRBD1. V gave up 4 bases and J gave up 4 bases; unmatched junction bases: 7. Germline V gene sequence: CDR1 MNHEY, CDR2 SMNVEV (reference sequence). The CDR3 runs 15 residues. The CDR3 coding sequence is TGTGCCAGCAGTTACCAACAGGGGGCACGAGAGACCCAGTACTTC. Amino acids: CASSYQQGARETQYF.

This clone was seen only once. This chain joins TRBV11-2 and TRBJ2-2, with TRBD1 matching over 10 bases. The CDR3 runs to 15 residues. The germline V gene has CDR1 SGHAT and CDR2 FQNNGV. V shed 5 bases, J shed 5 bases, and the junction held 5 bases outside the gene matches. CDR3 DNA sequence: TGTGCCAGCAGCAGGACAGGGGGAGAAACCGGGGAGCTGTTTTTT. Its protein is CASSRTGGETGELFF.

V and J are TRBV7-2 and TRBJ2-7, with a possible D match to TRBD1 (6 bases). Trimming left V 0 bases short and J 7 bases short, with 16 bases between. CDR3 length: 15 residues. CDR1 is SGHTA and CDR2 is FQGNSA in the germline V gene. This chain's CDR3 is CASSLAATGQGEQYF. The CDR3 DNA reads TGTGCCAGCAGCTTAGCGGCGACAGGCCAGGGGGAGCAGTACTTC. Based on the CDR3 plus reference TRBV7-2 and TRBJ2-7, the full variable domain is GAGVSQSPSNKVTEKGKDVELRCDPISGHTALYWYRQSLGQGLEFLIYFQGNSAPDKSGLPSDRFSAERTGGSVSTLTIQRTQQEDSAVYLCASSLAATGQGEQYFGPGTRLTVT.

This clone showed up just once. V usage is TRBV11-3 and J usage is TRBJ2-7, with 10 bases lining up with TRBD1. Germline values: CDR1 SGHNT, CDR2 YENEEA. J gave up 1 base and V 6 bases, and 3 bases lay outside the gene matches. The CDR3 is 14 residues long. CDR3 sequence: CASSRTGGSYEQYF. CDR3 bases: TGTGCCAGCAGTCGGACAGGGGGGTCCTACGAGCAGTACTTC.

This clone was detected only once. The V gene is TRBV6-1, the J gene TRBJ2-7; D is uncertain. This CDR3 comprises 14 residues. V dropped 2 bases and J dropped 2 bases, with 10 bases sitting between them. CDR1 is MNHNS, CDR2 SASEGT, per germline. In DNA form, the CDR3 reads TGTGCCAGCAGTGAAATCCTTAACCCCTACGAGCAGTACTTC. It specifies CASSEILNPYEQYF.

The V and J genes are TRBV25-1 and TRBJ2-7, with no clear D. Germline V gene lookup returns CDR1 MGHDK and CDR2 SYGVNS. Trimming cost V 8 bases and J 2 bases, with 10 bases left between them. CDR3 size: 12 residues. The CDR3 is CASGDGTYEQYF. The CDR3 DNA follows: TGTGCCAGCGGAGACGGAACCTACGAGCAGTACTTC.

V and J are TRBV5-1 and TRBJ1-1; the match to TRBD1 covers 9 bases. V trimming: 7 bases; J trimming: 4 bases; junction bases outside the gene matches: 11. CDR1 and CDR2 from the germline V gene are SGHRS and YFSETQ. The CDR3 totals 15 residues. For the CDR3, the DNA is TGCGCCAGCGCCCCCCCGCGACAGGGGGGCACTGAAGCTTTCTTT. Translated, it gives CASAPPRQGGTEAFF.

The chain couples TRBV5-6 to TRBJ1-3, with D uncertain. Deletions cut 1 base from V and 0 bases from J, with 11 bases between. The germline V gene has CDR1 SGHDT and CDR2 YYEEEE. This CDR3 has 16 residues. This CDR3 is CASSLITESSGNTIYF. The CDR3 DNA reads TGTGCCAGCAGCTTGATTACAGAGAGCTCTGGAAACACCATATATTTT.

This chain links TRBV11-2 with TRBJ2-1, with 14 bases matching TRBD2. The junction had 13 bases not matched to a gene; V was cut back by 4 bases and J by 8 bases. The CDR3 totals 18 residues. CDR1 SGHAT and CDR2 FQNNGV come from the germline V gene. The chain's CDR3 is CASSSRRLAGGPLDEQFF. Here the CDR3 DNA reads TGTGCCAGCAGCTCCCGAAGACTAGCGGGGGGGCCTCTGGATGAGCAGTTCTTC.

The V and J genes are TRBV7-3 and TRBJ2-7; unclear D gene. There are 16 residues in the CDR3. V was pared by 0 bases and J by 2 bases, with 14 bases between. Germline loops: CDR1 SGHTA, CDR2 FQGTGA. CDR3 in amino acids: CASSLTQSQVPYEQYF. The CDR3 bases are TGTGCCAGCAGCTTAACGCAGAGCCAGGTGCCCTACGAGCAGTACTTC.

This clone has just a few counts. The rearrangement links TRBV7-6 to TRBJ2-1; D is possibly TRBD1 or TRBD2 (6 bases each). The V gene lost 5 bases and the J gene lost 6 bases, with 8 bases spanning the gap. Germline CDR1 reads SGHVS; CDR2 reads FNYEAQ. CDR3 length: 12 residues. DNA for the CDR3: TGTGCCAGCAGCGAGGGGGGCAATGAGCAGTTCTTC. This sequence encodes CASSEGGNEQFF.

The chain combines TRBV5-8 with TRBJ2-3, with 10 bases identical to TRBD2. Germline V gives CDR1 SGHTS, CDR2 YDEGEE. This CDR3 is built from 17 residues. With V trimmed by 4 bases and J by 0 bases, 8 bases remained unmatched. The DNA of the CDR3 is TGTGCCAGCAGCCTCGGACTAGCGGATATTAGCACAGATACGCAGTATTTT. Translated: CASSLGLADISTDTQYF.

The V and J genes are TRBV11-2 and TRBJ2-1, with TRBD2 as a possible D gene (6 bases). V lost 5 bases and J lost 5, with 16 bases in between. Germline V gene lookup returns CDR1 SGHAT and CDR2 FQNNGV. The length of the CDR3 is 15 residues. The CDR3 loop reads CASSGVDYQDNEQFF. In DNA, the CDR3 is TGTGCCAGCAGCGGGGTGGACTACCAAGACAATGAGCAGTTCTTC.